A single sample gave rise to the 23 T cell receptor beta chains below, sequenced in a study of cytomegalovirus exposure and HLA in healthy donors. The data were produced by immunoSEQ multiplex PCR, yet TCRdb's version contains in-frame clones alone and is incomplete. The table lists some 150,000 clones, about nine tenths of them singletons, with less than 5.5% in the top ten. Sequenced: PBMCs. The receptor source for this set is a man younger than 35 in good health and CMV-seropositive.

This chain links TRBV6-1 with TRBJ1-1, with 8 bases identical to TRBD1. Germline values: CDR1 MNHNS, CDR2 SASEGT. The J segment lost 1 base and the V segment lost 5 bases, leaving 3 bases of the junction unmatched. There are 14 residues in the CDR3. CDR3 amino acids: CASSRQGPNTEAFF. As DNA, the CDR3 is TGTGCCAGCAGTAGACAGGGGCCGAACACTGAAGCTTTCTTT.

This sequence joins TRBV28 and TRBJ1-4; D is undetermined. The CDR3 loop spans 16 amino acids. Per germline, CDR1 MDHEN and CDR2 SYDVKM. Trimming stripped 6 bases from V and 0 bases from J, with 14 bases between. CDR3 sequence: CASRDFLFATNEKLFF. The CDR3, as DNA: TGTGCCAGCAGGGACTTCCTCTTTGCAACTAATGAAAAACTGTTTTTT.

This chain links TRBV5-6 with TRBJ1-2; maybe TRBD1 (5 bases). Germline V CDR1 and CDR2: SGHDT, YYEEEE. V was trimmed by 1 base and J by 0 bases, leaving 10 bases between them. The CDR3 spans 15 residues. The CDR3 DNA reads as TGTGCCAGCAGCTTGAGGAGACAGCCTAACTATGGCTACACCTTC. Protein product: CASSLRRQPNYGYTF.

This clone was counted a few times. V usage is TRBV28 and J usage is TRBJ1-3; D is perhaps TRBD1 (5 bases). The germline V gene has CDR1 MDHEN and CDR2 SYDVKM. Trimming shortened V by 5 bases and J by 7 bases, and 18 bases separated the two germline ends. CDR3 length: 15 residues. In DNA form, the CDR3 reads TGTGCCAGCAGTGGAGGGGAGGCGCGAGGGAACACCATATATTTT. It is translated as CASSGGEARGNTIYF.

This clone was detected only once. This chain connects TRBV29-1 to TRBJ2-5, with 11 bases that match TRBD2. The germline V gene encodes CDR1 SQVTM and CDR2 ANQGSEA. The V and J ends lost 1 base and 11 bases, in that order; junction bases with no gene match: 9. The CDR3 contains 14 residues. The CDR3 is CSVEGLAGLISQYF. CDR3 coding DNA: TGCAGCGTTGAAGGACTAGCGGGGCTCATCTCGCAGTACTTC.

J is TRBJ2-7 and V is TRBV6-1; tentative D call: TRBD1 (6 bases). The CDR3 runs 15 residues. The V end lost 1 base, the J end lost 7 bases, and 17 bases lay between the germline ends. CDR1 and CDR2 from the germline V gene are MNHNS and SASEGT. CDR3 loop: CASSEVGQGSWEQYF. For the CDR3, the DNA is TGTGCCAGCAGTGAAGTAGGTCAGGGGTCGTGGGAGCAGTACTTC.

CDR3 DNA sequence: TGCGCCAGCAGCATCTCCGGGACAGGGATCTACGAGCAGTACTTC. It encodes CASSISGTGIYEQYF. The V gene is TRBV5-1, the J gene TRBJ2-7, with 9 bases matching TRBD1. V dropped 4 bases and J dropped 3; count of bases not matched to a gene: 8. Looked up from germline, CDR1 is SGHRS and CDR2 is YFSETQ. There are 15 residues in the CDR3.

The chain recombines TRBV15 with TRBJ2-7; the D gene is possibly TRBD1 (6 bases). The CDR3 spans 15 residues. V shed 0 bases and J shed 12 bases, with 21 bases lying between them. Germline V gene lookup returns CDR1 LNHNV and CDR2 YYDKDF (reference sequence). CDR3 in amino acids: CATSRDRGMGQDGYF. CDR3 nucleotides: TGTGCCACCAGCAGAGATCGAGGGATGGGACAAGACGGGTACTTC.

This sequence joins TRBV7-6 and TRBJ1-1, with 11 positions matching TRBD1. Losses at the gene ends were 4 bases for V and 6 bases for J; bases not matched to a gene: 4. Germline assignment: CDR1 SGHVS and CDR2 FNYEAQ. CDR3 length: 14 amino acids. CDR3 sequence: CASSSGQGGAEAFF. The CDR3 DNA follows: TGTGCCAGCAGCTCGGGACAGGGGGGAGCTGAAGCTTTCTTT.

This chain uses TRBV30 with TRBJ2-1, with 9 positions matching TRBD1. Germline V gene lookup returns CDR1 GTSNPN and CDR2 SVGIG (reference sequence). The CDR3 is made up of 14 amino acids. Trimming removed 0 bases from V and 8 bases from J; junction bases left unmatched: 5. In nucleotides, the CDR3 is TGTGCCTGGAGTGTAGGGACAGGGTACGATGAGCAGTTCTTC. It yields the protein CAWSVGTGYDEQFF.

This clone was observed a handful of times. This chain uses TRBV6-1 with TRBJ1-5, with D uncertain. CDR3 length: 16 residues. The V and J ends lost 0 bases and 2 bases respectively, with 11 bases between them. CDR1 MNHNS and CDR2 SASEGT come from the germline V gene. The CDR3 reads CASSEAEGMGNQPQHF. The CDR3 nucleotides are TGTGCCAGCAGTGAAGCGGAGGGAATGGGCAATCAGCCCCAGCATTTT.

This chain links TRBV5-4 with TRBJ1-3, with D hard to call. V lost 3 bases to trimming and J lost 8 bases, with 6 bases between them. The CDR3 totals 11 residues. Germline-derived CDR1 and CDR2 are SGHNT and YYREEE (reference sequence). This CDR3 reads CASSSMDTIYF. CDR3 DNA sequence: TGTGCCAGCAGCTCTATGGACACCATATATTTT.

The rearrangement uses TRBV28 and TRBJ1-5; no firm D call. Germline lookup yields CDR1 MDHEN and CDR2 SYDVKM. The CDR3 runs 12 residues. V lost 4 bases to trimming and J lost 16 bases, with 17 bases between them. CDR3 coding DNA: TGTGCCAGCAGTTATATCGAGTCTCTAGCTCATTTT. Translated, it gives CASSYIESLAHF. Full variable domain (rest looked up from reference TRBV28 and TRBJ1-5): DVKVTQSSRYLVKRTGEKVFLECVQDMDHENMFWYRQDPGLGLRLIYFSYDVKMKEKGDIPEGYSVSREKKERFSLILESASTNQTSMYLCASSYIESLAHFGDGTRLSIL.

This chain joins TRBV7-9 and TRBJ1-2; 7 bases agree with TRBD1. Germline V gene sequence: CDR1 SEHNR, CDR2 FQNEAQ (reference sequence). J lost 4 bases, V lost 3 bases, and 5 bases had no gene match. The CDR3 has 14 amino acids. The CDR3 DNA reads as TGTGCCAGCAGCTTGCGCCGGGACAGCTATGGCTACACCTTC. Amino acid sequence: CASSLRRDSYGYTF.

Comment on this clone: One end of the junction varies from germline; a read error may be responsible. This chain joins TRBV7-9 and TRBJ2-5; 8 bases fit TRBD1. The germline V gene encodes CDR1 SEHNR and CDR2 FQNEAQ (reference sequence). The CDR3 sequence is 12 residues long. The CDR3, as DNA: TGTGCCAGCAGCTGGGGACAGGCCTACGAAGACTTC. Translation: CASSWGQAYEDF. The full variable domain, rest sourced from reference TRBV7-9 and TRBJ2-5, is DTGVSQNPRHKITKRGQNVTFRCDPISEHNRLYWYRQTLGQGPEFLTYFQNEAQLEKSRLLSDRFSAERPKGSFSTLEIQRTEQGDSAMYLCASSWGQAYEDFGPGTRLLVL.

This clone is a singleton in its sample. The chain carries TRBV11-2 and TRBJ2-7; 11 positions match TRBD1. Per the germline V gene, CDR1 is SGHAT and CDR2 is FQNNGV. The CDR3 has 17 residues. V was clipped by 1 base and J by 1 base; unmatched bases: 6. CDR3 residues: CASSLGTGGLRSYEQYF. In DNA form, the CDR3 reads TGTGCCAGCAGCTTAGGGACAGGGGGCCTAAGGTCCTACGAGCAGTACTTC.

Note on this clone: It is likely a read error: a sequence one base away is far more abundant. Other DNA sequences in this sample translate to the same CDR3. The chain joins TRBV6-1 to TRBJ2-3, with 14 bases matching TRBD2. V shed 4 bases and J 4 bases; nucleotides not matched to a gene: 1. This CDR3 has 15 residues. CDR1 and CDR2 (germline): MNHNS, SASEGT. CDR3 sequence reads: CASSGLAGGPDTQYF. The CDR3, as DNA: TGTGCCAGCAGTGGACTAGCGGGGGGGCCAGATACGCAGTATTTT.

The DNA for the CDR3 is TGTGCCAGCAGCCGTTCTAGCGGGGGGGCATCTCACGAGCAGTACTTC. It translates to CASSRSSGGASHEQYF. The chain joins TRBV4-2 to TRBJ2-7; TRBD2 matches 12 bases. Germline trimming cut 4 bases from V and 5 bases from J; bases unmatched to any gene: 9. The CDR3 totals 16 residues. The germline V gene has CDR1 LGHNA and CDR2 YNFKEQ.

This clone was seen a few times. V is TRBV14 and J is TRBJ1-2; the D is unclear. The CDR3 extends over 13 amino acids. Germline V gene lookup returns CDR1 SGHDN and CDR2 FVKESK. The V end was cut by 3 bases, the J end by 8 bases, with 13 bases between. CDR3 protein: CASSHSAFRGYTF. Here the CDR3 DNA reads TGTGCCAGCAGCCACAGCGCTTTCCGGGGCTACACCTTC.

This clone was seen once. CDR3 loop: CSVGTSLYNEQFF. The CDR3 nucleotides are TGCAGCGTTGGGACTAGCCTGTACAATGAGCAGTTCTTC. V gene TRBV29-1 combines with J gene TRBJ2-1; TRBD2 matches at 8 bases. CDR3 length: 13 residues. The germline gives CDR1 SQVTM, CDR2 ANQGSEA. J lost 4 bases, V lost 4 bases, and 3 bases had no gene match.

The J gene is TRBJ2-7, the V gene TRBV7-2, with 8 bases lining up with TRBD1. CDR1 and CDR2 from the germline V gene are SGHTA and FQGNSA. V dropped 3 bases and J dropped 2; count of bases not matched to a gene: 3. The CDR3 runs 14 residues. The CDR3: CASSFSGGPYEQYF. CDR3 coding DNA: TGTGCCAGCAGCTTCTCAGGGGGCCCCTACGAGCAGTACTTC.

In regard to this clone: The germline gene is not matched at one end of the junction; a read error may be the cause. The genes are TRBV25-1 and TRBJ1-1; the D is unclear. The CDR3 is made up of 14 amino acids. The V gene's germline CDR1 is MGHDK and CDR2 SYGVNS. CDR3 sequence reads: CASSEFRENAEAFF. The CDR3 nucleotides are TGTGCCAGCAGTGAATTCCGGGAGAACGCTGAAGCTTTCTTT.

The chain combines TRBV5-4 with TRBJ2-1; TRBD1 aligns across 9 bases. Trimming took 4 bases from V and 9 from J; bases not matched to a gene: 8. The CDR3 has 14 residues. Germline CDR1 reads SGHNT; CDR2 reads YYREEE (reference sequence). The CDR3 bases are TGTGCCAGCAGCCTTCCCGGACAGGGGACTGAGCAGTTCTTC. Translation gives CASSLPGQGTEQFF. Based on the CDR3 plus reference TRBV5-4 and TRBJ2-1, the full variable domain is ETGVTQSPTHLIKTRGQQVTLRCSSQSGHNTVSWYQQALGQGPQFIFQYYREEENGRGNFPPRFSGLQFPNYSSELNVNALELDDSALYLCASSLPGQGTEQFFGPGTRLTVL.